One and the same sample provided the 2 T cell receptor beta chains below, sequenced in a study of blood T cell repertoires in COVID-19. Sequencing used immunoSEQ multiplex PCR; TCRdb keeps in-frame clones, though not all of them. The data show about 190,000 clones, less than 85% seen once. Material for sequencing was peripheral blood. The receptors stem from a woman aged 50 to 65 with acute or convalescent COVID-19.

The chain joins TRBV30 to TRBJ1-6; possibly TRBD1 for D (6 bases). Trimming removed 0 bases at V and 10 bases at J, with 28 bases between. This CDR3 is built from 19 residues. Germline loops: CDR1 GTSNPN, CDR2 SVGIG (reference sequence). In DNA, the CDR3 is TGTGCCTGGAGTGTAGGCTGGGACAAAGGACCCTCCACGGTGTCACCCCTCCACTTT. This encodes CAWSVGWDKGPSTVSPLHF.

Ten or more counts support this clone. DNA of the CDR3: TGTGCCAGTAGTTCTGCACAGGGAGCCCTAAACACCGGGGAGCTGTTTTTT. Its protein is CASSSAQGALNTGELFF. The chain joins TRBV19 to TRBJ2-2; weak D call: TRBD1 (6 bases). Germline CDR1 reads LNHDA; CDR2 reads SQIVND (reference sequence). V dropped 5 bases and J dropped 2 bases, with 18 bases sitting between them. The CDR3 contains 17 residues.